The rows below give T cell receptor beta chains drawn from one sample of a study of cytomegalovirus exposure and HLA in healthy donors. Only in-frame clones appear in the TCRdb table, and some are missing; sequencing was by immunoSEQ multiplex PCR. Of some 140,000 clones detected, about 78% appear once; the ten largest clones hold approximately 1.2%. The sequencing input was PBMCs. Receptors were obtained from a man aged 45 to 65 in good health and CMV-seronegative. Both conserved end residues are part of each CDR3. A D gene is named only where the DNA matches it firmly. Rows give clone size only sometimes, using once, few, many, or a class for an expanded clone.

abundance,j_gene,d_gene,v_gene,CDR3aa,CDR3nt
NA,TRBJ1-5,TRBD1,TRBV30,CAWSVTGSNQPQHF,TGTGCCTGGAGTGTGACAGGGTCCAATCAGCCCCAGCATTTT
NA,TRBJ2-1,TRBD1,TRBV10-3,CAISESRGQGGDEQFF,TGTGCCATCAGTGAGTCGAGGGGACAGGGGGGCGATGAGCAGTTCTTC
NA,TRBJ2-7,NA,TRBV28,CASSFGEFYEQYF,TGTGCCAGCAGTTTTGGAGAGTTCTACGAGCAGTACTTC
few,TRBJ2-4,TRBD2,TRBV13,CASSLTAGGKNIQYF,TGTGCCAGCAGCTTAACAGCGGGAGGCAAAAACATTCAGTACTTC
NA,TRBJ1-2,NA,TRBV5-6,CASSLGTGRYGYTF,TGTGCCAGCAGCTTGGGAACAGGCCGCTATGGCTACACCTTC
NA,TRBJ2-7,NA,TRBV9,CASSVDSNPYEQYF,TGTGCCAGCAGCGTAGACAGCAATCCCTACGAGCAGTACTTC
NA,TRBJ1-1,TRBD1,TRBV6-5,CASSQTGSRGEAFF,TGTGCCAGCAGTCAGACAGGGAGTCGGGGTGAAGCTTTCTTT
NA,TRBJ1-5,TRBD1,TRBV6-1,CASSEGATGGGQPQHF,TGTGCCAGCAGTGAAGGAGCGACAGGGGGCGGGCAGCCCCAGCATTTT
many,TRBJ1-5,NA,TRBV19,CASGSGSPQHF,TGTGCCAGTGGCTCCGGGAGTCCCCAGCATTTT
NA,TRBJ1-1,TRBD1,TRBV19,CASNRGQGDTEAFF,TGTGCCAGCAACCGGGGACAGGGGGATACTGAAGCTTTCTTT
once,TRBJ2-3,TRBD2,TRBV5-4,CASSWGLAGSSDTQYF,TGTGCCAGCAGCTGGGGACTAGCGGGGTCGTCGGATACGCAGTATTTT
few,TRBJ2-7,TRBD1,TRBV15,CATSREGQGVISYEQYF,TGTGCCACCAGCAGAGAGGGACAGGGGGTTATCTCCTACGAGCAGTACTTC
NA,TRBJ2-6,TRBD1,TRBV7-9,CASSLGHGTGGSGANVLTF,TGTGCCAGCAGCTTAGGCCACGGGACAGGGGGCTCTGGGGCCAACGTCCTGACTTTC
NA,TRBJ1-5,NA,TRBV29-1,CSGSIGSSGQPQHF,TGCAGCGGGAGTATTGGGTCGTCGGGGCAGCCCCAGCATTTT
NA,TRBJ1-5,NA,TRBV6-5,CASRSEGQGNQPQHF,TGTGCCAGCAGATCCGAAGGGCAGGGAAATCAGCCCCAGCATTTT
NA,TRBJ2-1,NA,TRBV4-1,CASSQDPTSGGGHEQFF,TGCGCCAGCAGCCAAGATCCCACTAGCGGAGGGGGCCATGAGCAGTTCTTC
NA,TRBJ1-2,NA,TRBV10-3,CATTGTPNYGYTF,TGTGCCACAACAGGTACCCCAAACTATGGCTACACCTTC
NA,TRBJ1-1,NA,TRBV7-2,CASSTGSRVTEAFF,TGTGCCAGCAGCACAGGGAGTCGGGTTACTGAAGCTTTCTTT
NA,TRBJ2-5,NA,TRBV11-3,CASSLGAFETQYF,TGTGCCAGCAGCTTAGGGGCCTTCGAGACCCAGTACTTC
NA,TRBJ1-2,NA,TRBV28,CASSGPFTNYGYTF,TGTGCCAGCAGTGGCCCCTTTACTAACTATGGCTACACCTTC
NA,TRBJ2-7,TRBD2,TRBV6-1,CASSETPGSGSYEQYF,TGTGCCAGCAGTGAAACCCCGGGTAGCGGGAGTTACGAGCAGTACTTC
NA,TRBJ1-1,NA,TRBV28,CASGSQGIKPEAFF,TGTGCCAGCGGAAGTCAGGGTATTAAGCCGGAAGCTTTCTTT
NA,TRBJ1-2,TRBD1,TRBV11-2,CASSSTGLWGYTF,TGTGCCAGCAGCTCGACAGGGCTTTGGGGCTACACCTTC
NA,TRBJ2-3,TRBD2,TRBV7-9,CASSPSGRSTDTQYF,TGTGCCAGCAGCCCTAGCGGGAGGAGCACAGATACGCAGTATTTT
once,TRBJ2-7,NA,TRBV10-1,CASSEQQGLYEQYF,TGCGCCAGCAGTGAGCAACAGGGCCTCTACGAGCAGTACTTC
NA,TRBJ2-2,NA,TRBV6-5,CASSREGNTGELFF,TGTGCCAGCAGCCGCGAGGGCAACACCGGGGAGCTGTTTTTT
NA,TRBJ2-5,NA,TRBV29-1,CSVDVHQETQYF,TGCAGCGTTGACGTCCACCAAGAGACCCAGTACTTC
few,TRBJ1-5,NA,TRBV10-2,CASSESGGNQPQHF,TGCGCCAGCAGTGAGTCAGGCGGAAATCAGCCCCAGCATTTT
NA,TRBJ2-2,TRBD1,TRBV19,CASRLVGSGGTGELFF,TGTGCCAGTAGACTTGTGGGGTCAGGGGGTACCGGGGAGCTGTTTTTT
NA,TRBJ2-3,TRBD2,TRBV7-2,CASGGAGGPVVTQYF,TGTGCCAGCGGGGGAGCGGGAGGGCCGGTGGTTACGCAGTATTTT
NA,TRBJ2-2,NA,TRBV19,CASSINRAAGELFF,TGTGCCAGTAGTATTAACAGGGCGGCCGGGGAGCTGTTTTTT
NA,TRBJ2-5,NA,TRBV4-1,CASSHSPGQKKGETQYF,TGCGCCAGCAGCCACTCACCCGGACAGAAGAAGGGAGAGACCCAGTACTTC
NA,TRBJ2-5,TRBD1,TRBV19,CASSILGQGSLGRTQYF,TGTGCCAGTAGTATCTTGGGACAGGGCAGTCTCGGGCGGACCCAGTACTTC
NA,TRBJ1-5,NA,TRBV27,CASSLAPGTYQPQHF,TGTGCCAGCAGTTTAGCCCCGGGGACTTATCAGCCCCAGCATTTT
NA,TRBJ2-5,TRBD1,TRBV5-1,CASSPTGGPKYF,TGCGCCAGCAGCCCGACAGGGGGCCCCAAGTACTTC
few,TRBJ1-2,NA,TRBV28,CASSTNLQGHTF,TGTGCCAGCAGTACCAACCTACAGGGCCACACCTTC
NA,TRBJ1-1,TRBD1,TRBV6-5,CASSFRDRGRTEAFF,TGTGCCAGCAGTTTCCGGGACAGGGGAAGAACTGAAGCTTTCTTT
few,TRBJ2-1,TRBD2,TRBV19,CATLQREGFEQFF,TGTGCCACCCTCCAGCGGGAGGGCTTTGAGCAGTTCTTC
NA,TRBJ2-1,TRBD2,TRBV10-1,CASSVAGAYNEQFF,TGCGCCAGCAGCGTAGCGGGAGCGTACAATGAGCAGTTCTTC
NA,TRBJ2-1,NA,TRBV10-2,CASSEVRTSRNEQFF,TGCGCCAGCAGTGAAGTCCGAACCTCTCGGAATGAGCAGTTCTTC
NA,TRBJ1-1,NA,TRBV9,CASSVGSDTEAFF,TGTGCCAGCAGCGTAGGAAGCGACACTGAAGCTTTCTTT
NA,TRBJ2-5,TRBD2,TRBV9,CASSTSGSRWETQYF,TGTGCCAGCTCGACTAGCGGGAGTAGATGGGAGACCCAGTACTTC
NA,TRBJ1-1,NA,TRBV18,CASSSSTDMNTEAFF,TGTGCCAGCTCATCTTCGACAGACATGAACACTGAAGCTTTCTTT
NA,TRBJ2-6,TRBD1,TRBV7-9,CASSLDRGGANVLTF,TGTGCCAGCAGCCTAGACAGGGGTGGGGCCAACGTCCTGACTTTC
NA,TRBJ2-1,NA,TRBV7-3,CASSVVAVKYNEQFF,TGTGCCAGCAGCGTCGTAGCGGTGAAATACAATGAGCAGTTCTTC
NA,TRBJ1-4,NA,TRBV5-8,CASILGEKLFF,TGTGCCAGCATCCTAGGCGAAAAACTGTTTTTT
NA,TRBJ2-1,NA,TRBV5-5,CASSLGQANDEQFF,TGTGCCAGCAGCTTGGGACAGGCTAACGATGAGCAGTTCTTC
once,TRBJ1-4,TRBD1,TRBV29-1,CSVVRLETGGDEKLFF,TGCAGCGTTGTTCGCTTGGAAACAGGGGGCGATGAAAAACTGTTTTTT
few,TRBJ1-6,NA,TRBV5-6,CASSLLRADSPLHF,TGTGCCAGCAGCTTGTTGCGAGCCGATTCACCCCTCCACTTT
NA,TRBJ1-1,TRBD1,TRBV10-3,CAISLSDRVEAFF,TGTGCCATCAGCCTGTCGGACAGGGTTGAAGCTTTCTTT
NA,TRBJ2-1,NA,TRBV23-1,CASSQTNRPAVGEQFF,TGCGCCAGCAGTCAAACAAATAGACCGGCGGTGGGTGAGCAGTTCTTC
NA,TRBJ2-7,NA,TRBV5-5,CASSPAGGASYEQYF,TGTGCCAGCAGCCCGGCCGGCGGGGCCTCCTACGAGCAGTACTTC
NA,TRBJ2-3,TRBD1,TRBV2,CASSDPGQSTDTQYF,TGTGCCAGCAGCGATCCGGGACAGAGCACAGATACGCAGTATTTT
NA,TRBJ1-1,TRBD1,TRBV28,CASSSAGTGYMNTEAFF,TGTGCCAGCAGTTCGGCGGGGACAGGGTATATGAACACTGAAGCTTTCTTT
NA,TRBJ1-2,NA,TRBV5-6,CASSQTGSRGGYTF,TGTGCCAGCAGCCAAACCGGGTCTAGGGGTGGCTACACCTTC
few,TRBJ2-2,NA,TRBV9,CASSVAGRTNTGELFF,TGTGCCAGCAGCGTAGCAGGGAGGACGAACACCGGGGAGCTGTTTTTT